The 5 T cell receptor beta chains in this list originate from one sample, sequenced in a study of T cell responses to AZD1222 COVID-19 vaccine. Produced via immunoSEQ multiplex PCR; TCRdb's table is partial and in-frame only. This table holds more than 150,000 clones, around 90% found once. This sample comprised peripheral blood, obtained 28 days after the second AZD1222 dose. These receptors originate from an adult who received the AZD1222 COVID-19 vaccine.

The rearrangement links TRBV7-2 to TRBJ2-3; D is unresolved. V was cut by 5 bases and J by 0 bases, with 12 bases left in between. This CDR3 spans 15 amino acids. Germline CDR1 is SGHTA and CDR2 is FQGNSA. The CDR3 spells CASSPQPSSTDTQYF. In DNA form, the CDR3 reads TGTGCCAGCAGCCCTCAGCCCTCTAGCACAGATACGCAGTATTTT.

The chain couples TRBV5-6 to TRBJ2-3; D gene uncertain. This CDR3 has 15 residues. From germline, CDR1 is SGHDT and CDR2 YYEEEE. Trimming removed 4 bases from V and 1 base from J, with 13 bases in between. CDR3 region: CASSSSTAGTDTQYF. CDR3 nucleotide sequence: TGTGCCAGCAGCAGTTCGACGGCTGGCACAGATACGCAGTATTTT.

V is TRBV2 and J is TRBJ1-4; D may be TRBD1 (5 bases). There are 14 residues in the CDR3. Germline lookup yields CDR1 SNHLY and CDR2 FYNNEI. Trimming shortened V by 3 bases and J by 1 base, and 6 bases separated the two germline ends. The CDR3 sequence: CASSEGGTNEKLFF. CDR3 DNA sequence: TGTGCCAGCAGTGAGGGGGGAACTAATGAAAAACTGTTTTTT.

The genes are TRBV5-5 and TRBJ1-3; D is ambiguous. The CDR3 length is 16 residues. V gave up 0 bases and J gave up 3 bases, with 13 bases separating them. In germline, CDR1 is SGHKS, CDR2 YYEKEE (reference sequence). The CDR3 DNA reads TGTGCCAGCAGCTTGGCCATTGTGGAACGTGGAAACACCATATATTTT. Protein: CASSLAIVERGNTIYF.

The chain combines TRBV12-3 or TRBV12-4 with TRBJ2-2, with TRBD2 matching over 7 bases. Trimming cost V 5 bases and J 7 bases; bases outside gene matches: 4. The CDR3 covers 13 residues. The DNA of the CDR3 is TGTGCCAGCAGTCCTACTAGCGTCGGGGAGCTGTTTTTT. Translation gives CASSPTSVGELFF.